The 4 T cell receptor beta chains reported below all come from one sample, sequenced in a study of blood T cells in healthy people across ages. Together with a sample-barcoded 5' primer, a J-beta primer mix was included in a second PCR lasting roughly 7 to 11 cycles. From the 5' RACE reads, TCRdb called clonotypes with MiXCR, one entry per CDR3 protein. The sample has about 1.4 million distinct CDR3 sequences, approximately 60% seen once. The sample taken for sequencing was blood. Every receptor here comes from a man aged 18 to 35 in good health.

This clonotype has a single count. The chain employs TRBV20-1 and TRBJ2-1; D is unresolved. Germline V gene lookup returns CDR1 DFQATT and CDR2 SNEGSKA (reference sequence). This CDR3 comprises 13 residues. Trimming left V 3 bases short and J 2 bases short, with 8 bases between. The CDR3 reads CSASFRPYNEQFF. CDR3 nucleotide sequence: TGCAGTGCTAGTTTCCGACCCTACAATGAGCAGTTCTTC.

This clonotype was seen more than once but under ten times. DNA for the CDR3: TGCAGTGCCCCGCCCCCAGTTAAGGTTAATGAGCAGTTCTTC. Translation: CSAPPPVKVNEQFF. The chain couples TRBV20-1 to TRBJ2-1; D unresolved. The CDR3 sequence is 14 residues long. Germline CDR1 and CDR2: DFQATT and SNEGSKA (reference sequence). Deletions cut 6 bases from V and 7 bases from J, with 19 bases between.

V is TRBV29-1 and J is TRBJ1-2; no reliable D call. The CDR3 is 11 residues long. Germline V gene data show CDR1 as SQVTM and CDR2 as ANQGSEA. Trimming left V 5 bases short and J 6 bases short, with 10 bases between. CDR3 sequence (DNA): TGCAGCGTTTCGTGGGGAGATGGCTACACCTTC. Protein product: CSVSWGDGYTF.

The gene calls are TRBV2 and TRBJ2-4; a weak D match, TRBD2 (7 bases). Per germline, CDR1 SNHLY and CDR2 FYNNEI. The V gene lost 6 bases and the J gene lost 6 bases, with 24 bases spanning the gap. The CDR3 has 17 residues. The CDR3, as DNA: TGTGCCAGCAGCCTGATCTCGGGTCAGGGGAGGGGAAACATTCAGTACTTC. Protein sequence: CASSLISGQGRGNIQYF.